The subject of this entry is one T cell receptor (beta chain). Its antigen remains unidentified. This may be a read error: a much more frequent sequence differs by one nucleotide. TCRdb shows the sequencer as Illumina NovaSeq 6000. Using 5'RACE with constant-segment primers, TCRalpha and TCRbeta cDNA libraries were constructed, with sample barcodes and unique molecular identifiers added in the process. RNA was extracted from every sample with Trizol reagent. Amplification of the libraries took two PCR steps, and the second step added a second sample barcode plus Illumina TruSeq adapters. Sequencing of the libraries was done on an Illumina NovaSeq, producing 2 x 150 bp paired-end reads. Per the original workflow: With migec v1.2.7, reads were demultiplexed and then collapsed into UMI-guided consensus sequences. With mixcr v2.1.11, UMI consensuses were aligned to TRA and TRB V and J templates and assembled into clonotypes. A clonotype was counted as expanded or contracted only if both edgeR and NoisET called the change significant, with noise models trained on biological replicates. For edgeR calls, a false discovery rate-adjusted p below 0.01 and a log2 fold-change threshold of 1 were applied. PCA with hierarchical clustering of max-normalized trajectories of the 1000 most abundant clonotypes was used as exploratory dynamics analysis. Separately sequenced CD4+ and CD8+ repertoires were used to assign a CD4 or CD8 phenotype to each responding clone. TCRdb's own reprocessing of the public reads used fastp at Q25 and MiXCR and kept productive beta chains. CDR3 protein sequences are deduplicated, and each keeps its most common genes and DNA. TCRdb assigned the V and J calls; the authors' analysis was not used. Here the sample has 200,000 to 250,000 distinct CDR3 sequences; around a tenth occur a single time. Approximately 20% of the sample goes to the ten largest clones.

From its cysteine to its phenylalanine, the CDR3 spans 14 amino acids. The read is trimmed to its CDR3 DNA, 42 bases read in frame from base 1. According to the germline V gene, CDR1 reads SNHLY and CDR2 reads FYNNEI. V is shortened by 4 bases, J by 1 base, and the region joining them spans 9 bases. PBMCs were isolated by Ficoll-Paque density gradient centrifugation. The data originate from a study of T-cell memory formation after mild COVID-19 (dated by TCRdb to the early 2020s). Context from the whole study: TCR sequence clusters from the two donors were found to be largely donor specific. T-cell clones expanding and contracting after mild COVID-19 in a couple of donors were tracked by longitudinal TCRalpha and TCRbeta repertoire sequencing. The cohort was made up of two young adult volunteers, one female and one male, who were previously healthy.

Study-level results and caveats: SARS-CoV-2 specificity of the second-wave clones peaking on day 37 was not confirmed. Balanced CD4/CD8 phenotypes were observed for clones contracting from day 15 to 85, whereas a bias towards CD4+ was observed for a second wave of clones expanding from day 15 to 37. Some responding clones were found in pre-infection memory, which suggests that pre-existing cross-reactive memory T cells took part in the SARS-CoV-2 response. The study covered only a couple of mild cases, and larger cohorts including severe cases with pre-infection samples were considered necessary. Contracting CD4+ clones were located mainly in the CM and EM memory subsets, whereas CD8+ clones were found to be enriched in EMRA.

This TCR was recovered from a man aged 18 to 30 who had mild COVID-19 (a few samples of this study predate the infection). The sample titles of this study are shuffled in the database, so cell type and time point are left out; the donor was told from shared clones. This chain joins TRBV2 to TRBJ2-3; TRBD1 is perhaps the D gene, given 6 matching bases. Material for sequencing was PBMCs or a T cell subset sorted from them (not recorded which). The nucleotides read TGTGCCAGCAGTGCCTCAGGGGGCACAGATACGCAGTATTTT. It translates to CASSASGGTDTQYF.